The 19 T cell receptor beta chains listed next were all sequenced from one sample in a study of shared clonotypes between healthy human individuals. This table comes from immunoSEQ multiplex PCR, and its TCRdb copy is limited to in-frame clones, with some not included. Counted here are about 960,000 clones, over 60% occurring once; the ten biggest clones make up about 1.5%. The sample was memory CD4+ T cells sorted from blood. Specified subset: CD45RA-negative fraction. The receptors here all came from a man between 18 and 29 years old in good health.

The CDR3 spells CASSDEQGGNQPQHF. The CDR3 bases are TGTGCCAGCAGTGATGAACAGGGCGGCAATCAGCCCCAGCATTTT. The chain is built from TRBV6-1 and TRBJ1-5, with D possibly TRBD1 on 6 matching bases. The V end lost 3 bases, the J end lost 2 bases, and 11 bases lay between the germline ends. This CDR3 comprises 15 residues. Germline lookup yields CDR1 MNHNS and CDR2 SASEGT.

This chain uses TRBV7-2 with TRBJ2-7, with TRBD2 matching 13 bases. Germline values: CDR1 SGHTA, CDR2 FQGNSA. V lost 5 bases, J lost 7 bases, and 5 bases stayed unmatched. CDR3 length: 14 amino acids. As DNA, the CDR3 is TGTGCCAGCAGCATGGGACTAGCGGGGAGGGAGCAGTACTTC. Its translation is CASSMGLAGREQYF.

The V call is TRBV28, the J call TRBJ1-3; TRBD1 is a possible D gene (6 bases). V gave up 10 bases and J gave up 11 bases, with 27 bases separating them. This CDR3 region has 15 residues. Germline loops: CDR1 MDHEN, CDR2 SYDVKM. CDR3 sequence: CATQAGGAARGSIYF. The CDR3 DNA is TGTGCCACGCAGGCGGGGGGCGCGGCAAGGGGCTCCATATATTTT.

V gene TRBV11-3 combines with J gene TRBJ2-3; D unclear. The CDR3 extends over 13 amino acids. In germline, CDR1 is SGHNT, CDR2 YENEEA. Trimming pared 5 bases from V and 0 bases from J, leaving 6 bases between. The CDR3 protein is CASSQMSTDTQYF. The CDR3 DNA reads TGTGCCAGCAGCCAAATGAGCACAGATACGCAGTATTTT. Full variable domain (remainder filled in from reference TRBV11-3 and TRBJ2-3): EAGVVQSPRYKIIEKKQPVAFWCNPISGHNTLYWYLQNLGQGPELLIRYENEEAVDDSQLPKDRFSAERLKGVDSTLKIQPAELGDSAVYLCASSQMSTDTQYFGPGTRLTVL.

The chain couples TRBV2 to TRBJ2-5, with TRBD2 matching 8 bases. V was pared by 6 bases and J by 1 base, with 7 bases of the junction left unmatched. CDR3 length: 15 residues. Germline V gives CDR1 SNHLY, CDR2 FYNNEI. DNA for the CDR3: TGTGCCAGCAGGTCTACTAGCGGTCTCCAAGAGACCCAGTACTTC. Protein product: CASRSTSGLQETQYF. Using reference TRBV2 and TRBJ2-5 for the parts outside the CDR3, the full variable domain is EPEVTQTPSHQVTQMGQEVILRCVPISNHLYFYWYRQILGQKVEFLVSFYNNEISEKSEIFDDQFSVERPDGSNFTLKIRSTKLEDSAMYFCASRSTSGLQETQYFGPGTRLLVL.

The chain uses TRBV30 and TRBJ2-1, with 8 positions matching TRBD2. CDR1 GTSNPN and CDR2 SVGIG come from the germline V gene (reference sequence). The CDR3 consists of 17 residues. Losses at the gene ends were 2 bases for V and 2 bases for J; bases not matched to a gene: 11. CDR3 sequence reads: CAWSRLAGGYTYNEQFF. The CDR3 DNA reads TGTGCCTGGAGTCGTCTGGCGGGAGGATACACCTACAATGAGCAGTTCTTC. The full variable domain, in which reference TRBV30 and TRBJ2-1 provide the parts outside the CDR3, is SQTIHQWPATLVQPVGSPLSLECTVEGTSNPNLYWYRQAAGRGLQLLFYSVGIGQISSEVPQNLSASRPQDRQFILSSKKLLLSDSGFYLCAWSRLAGGYTYNEQFFGPGTRLTVL.

The genes are TRBV7-9 and TRBJ2-3; 8 bases map to TRBD2. Germline CDR1 and CDR2: SEHNR and FQNEAQ (reference sequence). V was pared by 3 bases and J by 0 bases, with 8 bases of the junction left unmatched. This CDR3 spans 17 amino acids. The CDR3 region has the DNA TGTGCCAGCAGCTTTTTGCGTGGCGGGAGGAGCACAGATACGCAGTATTTT. Protein sequence: CASSFLRGGRSTDTQYF.

This clone was observed a handful of times. The J gene is TRBJ2-3, the V gene TRBV5-6; 10 bases line up with TRBD1. V dropped 4 bases and J dropped 5; count of bases not matched to a gene: 7. CDR3 length: 15 residues. Looked up from germline, CDR1 is SGHDT and CDR2 is YYEEEE. The CDR3 region is CASSPDRGRVDTQYF. The CDR3 DNA reads as TGTGCCAGCAGCCCGGACAGGGGGAGGGTAGATACGCAGTATTTT.

The chain joins TRBV5-1 to TRBJ2-2; weak D call: TRBD1 (7 bases). Per germline, CDR1 SGHRS and CDR2 YFSETQ. The CDR3 consists of 16 residues. V shed 0 bases and J shed 2 bases, with 11 bases lying between them. The DNA of the CDR3 is TGCGCCAGCAGCTTGGGGAGGGGGCGTAACACCGGGGAGCTGTTTTTT. This gives the protein CASSLGRGRNTGELFF.

V gene TRBV6-6 combines with J gene TRBJ1-2; D not certain. This CDR3 is built from 13 residues. Looked up from germline, CDR1 is MNHNY and CDR2 is SVGAGI (reference sequence). V gave up 6 bases and J gave up 8 bases, with 16 bases separating them. The CDR3 spells CASSPSITLGYTF. DNA for the CDR3: TGTGCCAGCAGCCCTTCGATAACCCTGGGCTACACCTTC.

This clone was counted a few times. The J gene is TRBJ2-7, the V gene TRBV27; TRBD1 matches 9 bases. The CDR3 is 14 residues long. J lost 5 bases, V lost 3 bases, and 5 bases had no gene match. CDR1 and CDR2 (germline): MNHEY, SMNVEV (reference sequence). CDR3 sequence (DNA): TGTGCCAGCAGTTTGTGGGGACAGGGCAACGAGCAGTACTTC. Translated, it gives CASSLWGQGNEQYF.

This chain uses TRBV6-6 with TRBJ2-4; unclear D gene. The CDR3 spans 11 residues. From germline, CDR1 is MNHNY and CDR2 SVGAGI (reference sequence). The ends were cut back, 6 bases at V and 5 bases at J, with 5 bases in the middle. The CDR3 nucleotides read TGTGCCAGCAGGGCCGAAAACATTCAGTACTTC. Its protein product is CASRAENIQYF.

At least ten counts were recorded for this clone. Within the sample, other DNA sequences also encode this same CDR3. The CDR3 DNA reads as TGTGCCAGCAGCTTGGGGGTCTCCTACGAGCAGTACTTC. Translating it yields CASSLGVSYEQYF. The chain combines TRBV7-2 with TRBJ2-7; D may match TRBD1 or TRBD2 (5 bases each). The ends were cut back, 3 bases at V and 0 bases at J, with 6 bases in the middle. Germline V gene lookup returns CDR1 SGHTA and CDR2 FQGNSA. The CDR3 runs 13 residues.

The chain has TRBV27 and TRBJ1-1; 8 bases map to TRBD1. The germline V gene encodes CDR1 MNHEY and CDR2 SMNVEV (reference sequence). The junction had 1 base not matched to a gene; V was cut back by 0 bases and J by 1 base. The CDR3 extends over 15 amino acids. The CDR3 here is CASSLSGTGNTEAFF. CDR3 bases: TGTGCCAGCAGTTTATCAGGGACAGGGAACACTGAAGCTTTCTTT.

The chain couples TRBV10-2 to TRBJ1-5; D is perhaps TRBD1 (6 bases). CDR1 and CDR2 (germline): WSHSY, SAAADI. The CDR3 covers 16 residues. V was clipped by 7 bases and J by 8 bases, with 24 bases between them. This CDR3 is CASTRALNRAVEPQHF. The DNA for the CDR3 is TGCGCCAGCACCCGGGCATTGAACAGGGCTGTTGAGCCCCAGCATTTT.

Remarks on this clone: A clone one base away is much larger, so this may be a read error. The chain is built from TRBV5-8 and TRBJ2-7; 8 bases line up with TRBD1. V shed 4 bases and J 0 bases; nucleotides not matched to a gene: 3. The CDR3 length is 14 residues. Germline-derived CDR1 and CDR2 are SGHTS and YDEGEE. The CDR3 sequence: CASSRTGSSYEQYF. CDR3 nucleotide sequence: TGTGCCAGCAGCCGGACAGGGAGCTCCTACGAGCAGTACTTC.

In DNA form, the CDR3 reads TGCGCCAGCAGCTCAGGTCGTCGGGGGTACGAGCAGTACTTC. It is translated as CASSSGRRGYEQYF. The J gene is TRBJ2-7, the V gene TRBV5-1; D perhaps matches TRBD2 (6 bases). Germline CDR1 SGHRS, CDR2 YFSETQ. This CDR3 has 14 residues. The V and J ends lost 3 bases and 4 bases respectively, with 14 bases between them.

The chain combines TRBV30 with TRBJ2-5; D unresolved. CDR1 GTSNPN and CDR2 SVGIG come from the germline V gene (reference sequence). V gave up 7 bases and J gave up 1 base, with 10 bases separating them. This CDR3 has 12 amino acids. For the CDR3, the DNA is TGTGCCTTCGCCCTGATCCAAGAGACCCAGTACTTC. Amino acids: CAFALIQETQYF. Looking up the rest from reference TRBV30 and TRBJ2-5 gives the full variable domain: SQTIHQWPATLVQPVGSPLSLECTVEGTSNPNLYWYRQAAGRGLQLLFYSVGIGQISSEVPQNLSASRPQDRQFILSSKKLLLSDSGFYLCAFALIQETQYFGPGTRLLVL.

This sequence joins TRBV19 and TRBJ2-5; TRBD1 matches at 8 bases. Germline V lookup: CDR1 LNHDA, CDR2 SQIVND (reference sequence). This CDR3 comprises 15 residues. V gave up 4 bases and J gave up 4 bases; unmatched junction bases: 8. The CDR3 region has the DNA TGTGCCAGTAGTACTCAAGCGACAGGGGCAGAGACCCAGTACTTC. Its translation: CASSTQATGAETQYF.